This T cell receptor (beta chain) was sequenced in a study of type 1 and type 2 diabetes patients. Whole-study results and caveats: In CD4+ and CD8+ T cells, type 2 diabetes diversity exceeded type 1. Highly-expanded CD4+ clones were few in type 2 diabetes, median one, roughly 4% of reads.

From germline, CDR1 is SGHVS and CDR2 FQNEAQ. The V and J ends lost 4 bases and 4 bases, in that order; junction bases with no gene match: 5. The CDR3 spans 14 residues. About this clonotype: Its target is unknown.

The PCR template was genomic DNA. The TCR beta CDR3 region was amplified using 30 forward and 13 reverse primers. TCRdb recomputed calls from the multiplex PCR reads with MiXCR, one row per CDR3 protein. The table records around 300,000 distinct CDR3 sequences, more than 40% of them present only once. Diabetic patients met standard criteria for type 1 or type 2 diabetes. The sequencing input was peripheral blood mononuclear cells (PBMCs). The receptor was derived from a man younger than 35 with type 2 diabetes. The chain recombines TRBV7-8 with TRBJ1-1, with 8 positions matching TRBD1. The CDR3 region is CASSSQGVATEAFF. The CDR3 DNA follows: TGTGCCAGCAGCTCACAGGGGGTCGCCACTGAAGCTTTCTTT.